This T cell receptor (beta chain) was identified during a study of CXCR3-negative and CXCR3-positive naive CD8 T cells. Study-wide context: For each library, about 1.5 +/- 0.3 million TRB reads were obtained, about 135 million in total. Study conclusions and caveats: Against CXCR3-negative naive cells, CXCR3-positive naive cells showed more hydrophobic TRB CDR3s. Comparably high diversity was seen in both naive subsets, and much lower diversity in memory CD8+ cells. The majority of assays used fresh PBMCs, and CXCR3 expression partially decreased after cryopreservation.

Naive cells were sorted as CD45RO-, CCR7+, CD27+ and CD95-. To note about this clonotype: The antigen is undetermined.

Carrying UMI labels, the TRB cDNA libraries were prepared through 5' RACE. TCRdb re-called the 5' RACE reads and gives one entry per CDR3 protein, without DNA. This sample's clone table lists tens of thousands of distinct CDR3 sequences. Sequencing was done on a sample of naive CXCR3+ CD8+ T cells from blood. Subset in this sample: CD45RO-CCR7+CD27+CD95- naive CD8+ T cells expressing CXCR3 (TNR3+). The TCR sequence derives from a human donor in good health. Some clones in this sample may be carry-over from other donors' samples.

The CDR3 spells CSSARGTEAFF. The chain couples TRBV29-1 to TRBJ1-1; TCRdb picks TRBD1, but there is no DNA to check that call. This CDR3 region has 11 residues. CDR1 and CDR2 from the germline V gene are SQVTM and ANQGSEA.